This T cell receptor (beta chain) was found in a study of T-cell memory formation after mild COVID-19. For the study at large: Across donors, TCR clusters were largely donor specific. Study-level results: Clones shrinking from day 15 to 85 showed even CD4/CD8 mixes; later expanders tilted CD4+.

For this clonotype: What it binds is not known.

TCRdb analysed the 5' RACE reads with MiXCR anew, one entry per CDR3 protein. This table has fewer than 250,000 distinct CDR3 sequences, over 9.5% appearing once. This receptor was obtained from a man aged 18 to 35 who had mild COVID-19 (a few samples of this study predate the infection). Cell type and time point are not known. The sequencing input was PBMCs or a T cell subset sorted from them (not recorded which).

CDR3 residues: CASSQGTVNTEAFF. CDR3 DNA sequence: TGCGCCAGCAGCCAAGGAACGGTGAACACTGAAGCTTTCTTT. The V and J genes are TRBV4-3 and TRBJ1-1, with unresolved D. V lost 1 base and J lost 0, with 6 bases in between. The CDR3 is 14 amino acids. The germline CDR1 and CDR2 sequences are LGHNA and YSLEER.